These 6 T cell receptor beta chains came from one sample sequenced in a study of OX40 agonist ivuxolimab in advanced cancers. The protocol used for the library was the immunoSEQ multiplex PCR assay. The clones in this table, taken by TCRdb from immuneACCESS, are in-frame only. Not every clone is retained; where verified, under half of the shortfall comes from an unresolved V gene, and the cause of the rest is unknown. Counted in this sample were about 90,000 clones; about 90% of them appeared once. The ten top clones hold roughly 8.9% of the sample. Here the sequenced sample was CD4+ or CD8+ T cells sorted from blood, taken in a trial of the OX40 agonist ivuxolimab. The receptors derive from an adult with an advanced solid tumor such as melanoma, head and neck, liver or kidney cancer.

The chain joins TRBV5-5 to TRBJ1-2, with D perhaps matching TRBD1 (6 bases). V was shortened by 3 bases and J by 0 bases, with 6 bases between the two germline ends. Germline CDR1 SGHKS, CDR2 YYEKEE (reference sequence). The CDR3 runs to 13 residues. The CDR3 coding sequence is TGTGCCAGCAGCTGGACAGCTAACTATGGCTACACCTTC. Protein: CASSWTANYGYTF.

The chain employs TRBV27 and TRBJ2-3; 9 bases are shared with TRBD1. The V gene's germline CDR1 is MNHEY and CDR2 SMNVEV (reference sequence). This CDR3 spans 17 amino acids. Germline trimming cut 5 bases from V and 5 bases from J; bases unmatched to any gene: 14. CDR3 protein: CASSIYRDRARVDTQYF. The CDR3 nucleotides are TGTGCCAGCAGTATCTACCGGGACAGGGCAAGAGTAGATACGCAGTATTTT.

The chain recombines TRBV10-2 with TRBJ1-1, with a weak D call TRBD1 (5 bases). CDR3 size: 14 residues. Germline values: CDR1 WSHSY, CDR2 SAAADI. V was clipped by 4 bases and J by 4 bases, with 13 bases between them. CDR3 region: CASSAYRWFTEAFF. CDR3 DNA sequence: TGCGCCAGCAGTGCCTACAGGTGGTTCACTGAAGCTTTCTTT.

The chain's CDR3 is CASSPRGGLYEQYF. DNA for the CDR3: TGTGCCAGCTCCCCCAGGGGGGGCTTATACGAGCAGTACTTC. The rearrangement links TRBV18 to TRBJ2-7; D might be TRBD1 or TRBD2, each matching 7 bases. In germline, CDR1 is KGHSH, CDR2 LQKENI. V dropped 6 bases and J dropped 4 bases, with 16 bases sitting between them. The CDR3 is 14 amino acids.

The sample holds one count of this clone. This chain joins TRBV5-1 and TRBJ1-1, with D possibly TRBD1 on 5 matching bases. This CDR3 contains 15 residues. V lost 1 base and J 7 bases, leaving 17 bases between the germline ends. Germline values: CDR1 SGHRS, CDR2 YFSETQ. The CDR3 here is CASSLWGNQDREAFF. Here the CDR3 DNA reads TGCGCCAGCAGCTTGTGGGGGAATCAAGATCGTGAAGCTTTCTTT.

The V gene is TRBV14, the J gene TRBJ2-3; 12 positions agree with TRBD2. Germline V gene data show CDR1 as SGHDN and CDR2 as FVKESK. The CDR3 has 18 amino acids. Germline trimming cut 1 base from V and 4 bases from J; bases unmatched to any gene: 9. The CDR3 bases are TGTGCCAGCAGCCAAGTAGCTTCGACTAGCGGGAGCTCAGATACGCAGTATTTT. Translated: CASSQVASTSGSSDTQYF.